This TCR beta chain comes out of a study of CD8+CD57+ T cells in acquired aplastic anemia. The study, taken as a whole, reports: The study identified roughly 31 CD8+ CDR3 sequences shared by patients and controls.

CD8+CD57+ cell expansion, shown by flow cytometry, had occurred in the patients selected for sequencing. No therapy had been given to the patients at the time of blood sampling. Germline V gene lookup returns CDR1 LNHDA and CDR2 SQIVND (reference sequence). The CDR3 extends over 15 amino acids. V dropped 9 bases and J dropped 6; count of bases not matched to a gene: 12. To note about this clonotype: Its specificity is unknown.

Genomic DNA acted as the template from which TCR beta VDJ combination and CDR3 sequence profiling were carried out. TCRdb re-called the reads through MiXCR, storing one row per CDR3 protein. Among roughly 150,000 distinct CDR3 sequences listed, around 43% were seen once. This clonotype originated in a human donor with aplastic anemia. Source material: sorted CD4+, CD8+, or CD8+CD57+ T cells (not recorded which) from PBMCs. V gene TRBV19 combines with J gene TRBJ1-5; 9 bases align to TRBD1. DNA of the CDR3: TGTGCCAGCACACCCACAGGGGGCGTAGCTCAGCCCCAGCATTTT. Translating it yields CASTPTGGVAQPQHF. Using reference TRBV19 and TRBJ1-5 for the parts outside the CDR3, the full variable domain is DGGITQSPKYLFRKEGQNVTLSCEQNLNHDAMYWYRQDPGQGLRLIYYSQIVNDFQKGDIAEGYSVSREKKESFPLTVTSAQKNPTAFYLCASTPTGGVAQPQHFGDGTRLSIL.